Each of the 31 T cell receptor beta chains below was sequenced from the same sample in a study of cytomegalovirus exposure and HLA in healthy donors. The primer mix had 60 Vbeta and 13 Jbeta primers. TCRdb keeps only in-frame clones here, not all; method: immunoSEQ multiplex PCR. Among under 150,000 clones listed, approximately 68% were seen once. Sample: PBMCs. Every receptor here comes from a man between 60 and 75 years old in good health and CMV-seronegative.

In DNA form, the CDR3 reads TGCGCCAGCAGCTCTGGAAGGGGGACAGAGAGACTGTTTTTT. This encodes CASSSGRGTERLFF. The chain couples TRBV5-1 to TRBJ1-4; 7 nucleotides align to TRBD1. The V and J ends lost 3 bases and 13 bases, in that order; junction bases with no gene match: 12. Germline CDR1 and CDR2: SGHRS and YFSETQ. This CDR3 contains 14 residues.

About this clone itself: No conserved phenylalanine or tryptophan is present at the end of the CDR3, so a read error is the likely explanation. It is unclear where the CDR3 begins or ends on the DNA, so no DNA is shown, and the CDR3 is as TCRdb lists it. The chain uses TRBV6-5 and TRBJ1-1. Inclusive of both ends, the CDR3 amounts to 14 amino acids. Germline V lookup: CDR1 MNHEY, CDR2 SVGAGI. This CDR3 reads CASSYSRQKPIFPL.

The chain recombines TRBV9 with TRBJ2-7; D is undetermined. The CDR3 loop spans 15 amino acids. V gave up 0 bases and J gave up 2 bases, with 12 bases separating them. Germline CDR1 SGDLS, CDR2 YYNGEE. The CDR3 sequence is CASSVVADPPYEQYF. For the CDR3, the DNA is TGTGCCAGCAGCGTAGTGGCGGATCCCCCCTACGAGCAGTACTTC.

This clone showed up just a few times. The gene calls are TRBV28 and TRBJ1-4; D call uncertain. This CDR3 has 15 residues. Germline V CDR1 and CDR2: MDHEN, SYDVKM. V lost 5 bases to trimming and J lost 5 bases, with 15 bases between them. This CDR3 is CASSSLTPGNEKLFF. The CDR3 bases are TGTGCCAGCAGTAGCCTGACGCCGGGGAATGAAAAACTGTTTTTT. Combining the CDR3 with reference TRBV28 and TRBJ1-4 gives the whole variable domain DVKVTQSSRYLVKRTGEKVFLECVQDMDHENMFWYRQDPGLGLRLIYFSYDVKMKEKGDIPEGYSVSREKKERFSLILESASTNQTSMYLCASSSLTPGNEKLFFGSGTQLSVL.

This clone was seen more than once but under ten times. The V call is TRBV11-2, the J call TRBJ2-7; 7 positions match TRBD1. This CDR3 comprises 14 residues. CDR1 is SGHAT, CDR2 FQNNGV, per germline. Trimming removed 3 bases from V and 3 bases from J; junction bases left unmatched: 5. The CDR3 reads CASSFGTVLYEQYF. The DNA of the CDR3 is TGTGCCAGCAGCTTTGGGACAGTTCTCTACGAGCAGTACTTC.

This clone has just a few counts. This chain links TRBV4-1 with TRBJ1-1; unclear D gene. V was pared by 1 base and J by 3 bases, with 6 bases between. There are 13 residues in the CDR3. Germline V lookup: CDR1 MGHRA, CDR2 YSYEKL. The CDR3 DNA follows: TGCGCCAGCAGCCAAGGGCTGTACACTGAAGCTTTCTTT. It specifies CASSQGLYTEAFF.

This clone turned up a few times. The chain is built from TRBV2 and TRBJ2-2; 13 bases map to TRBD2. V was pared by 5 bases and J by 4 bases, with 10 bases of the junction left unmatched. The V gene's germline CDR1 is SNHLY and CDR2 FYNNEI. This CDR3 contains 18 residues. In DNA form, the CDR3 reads TGTGCCAGCAGTCCCCAAACCGGGACTAGCGGGGTCACCGGGGAGCTGTTTTTT. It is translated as CASSPQTGTSGVTGELFF. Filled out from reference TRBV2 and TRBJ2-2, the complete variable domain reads EPEVTQTPSHQVTQMGQEVILRCVPISNHLYFYWYRQILGQKVEFLVSFYNNEISEKSEIFDDQFSVERPDGSNFTLKIRSTKLEDSAMYFCASSPQTGTSGVTGELFFGEGSRLTVL.

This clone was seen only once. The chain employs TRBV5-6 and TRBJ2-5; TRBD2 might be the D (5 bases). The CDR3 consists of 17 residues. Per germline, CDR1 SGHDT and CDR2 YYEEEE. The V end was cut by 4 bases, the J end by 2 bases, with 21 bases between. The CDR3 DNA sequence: TGTGCCAGCAGCGCCCTCGGGGTCGGTAGAGGGCAAGAGACCCAGTACTTC. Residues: CASSALGVGRGQETQYF.

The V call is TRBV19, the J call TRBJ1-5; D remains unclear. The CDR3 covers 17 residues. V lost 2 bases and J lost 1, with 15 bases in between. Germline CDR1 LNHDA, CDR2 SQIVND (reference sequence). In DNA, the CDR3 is TGTGCCAGTAGTATAACGAGGGAACCCGGGAGCAATCAGCCCCAGCATTTT. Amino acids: CASSITREPGSNQPQHF.

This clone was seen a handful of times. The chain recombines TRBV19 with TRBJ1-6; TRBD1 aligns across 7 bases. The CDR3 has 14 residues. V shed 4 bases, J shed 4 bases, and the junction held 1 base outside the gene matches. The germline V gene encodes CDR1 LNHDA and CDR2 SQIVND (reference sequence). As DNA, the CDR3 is TGTGCCAGTAGTAGGGGACAGTATAATTCACCCCTCCACTTT. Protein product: CASSRGQYNSPLHF.

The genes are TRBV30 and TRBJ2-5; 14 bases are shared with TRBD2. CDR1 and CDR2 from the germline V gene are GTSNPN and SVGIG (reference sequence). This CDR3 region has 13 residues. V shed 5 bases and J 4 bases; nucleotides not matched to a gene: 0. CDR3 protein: CAWGTSGRETQYF. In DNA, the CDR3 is TGTGCCTGGGGGACTAGCGGGAGAGAGACCCAGTACTTC.

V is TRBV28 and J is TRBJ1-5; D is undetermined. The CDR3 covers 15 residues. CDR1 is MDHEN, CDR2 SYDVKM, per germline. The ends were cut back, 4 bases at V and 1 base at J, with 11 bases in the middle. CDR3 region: CASSYDTSSNQPQHF. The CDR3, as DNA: TGTGCCAGCAGTTACGACACCTCGAGCAATCAGCCCCAGCATTTT.

The CDR3 DNA reads as TGTGCCACCAGCAGAGAGCAGGGGAACTACGAGCAGTACTTC. Its translation is CATSREQGNYEQYF. The chain recombines TRBV15 with TRBJ2-7; D is perhaps TRBD1 (6 bases). The CDR3 covers 14 residues. Germline assignment: CDR1 LNHNV and CDR2 YYDKDF (reference sequence). V was cut by 0 bases and J by 3 bases, with 9 bases left in between.

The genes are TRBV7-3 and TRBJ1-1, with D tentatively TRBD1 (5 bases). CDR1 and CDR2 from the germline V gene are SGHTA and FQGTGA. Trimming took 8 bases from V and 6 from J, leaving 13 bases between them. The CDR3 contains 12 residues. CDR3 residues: CASGSFRAEAFF. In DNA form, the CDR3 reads TGTGCCAGCGGCTCATTCAGGGCTGAAGCTTTCTTT.

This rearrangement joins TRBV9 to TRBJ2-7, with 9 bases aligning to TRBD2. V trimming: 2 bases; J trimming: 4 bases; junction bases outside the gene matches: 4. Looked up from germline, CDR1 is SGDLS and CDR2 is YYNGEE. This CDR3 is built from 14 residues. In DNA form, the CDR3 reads TGTGCCAGCAGCGTTAGCGGGAGTTTATACGAGCAGTACTTC. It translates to CASSVSGSLYEQYF.

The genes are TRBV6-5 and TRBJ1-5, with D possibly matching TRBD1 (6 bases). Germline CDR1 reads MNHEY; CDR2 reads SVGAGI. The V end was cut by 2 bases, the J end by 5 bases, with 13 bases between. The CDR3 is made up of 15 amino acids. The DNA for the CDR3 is TGTGCCAGCAGTTACCAGGACAGCCCCGATCAGCCCCAGCATTTT. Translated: CASSYQDSPDQPQHF.

The CDR3 DNA is TGTGCCAGCAGCTTAGGGAGGACTAGCGGATACCAGTACTTC. Protein product: CASSLGRTSGYQYF. V is TRBV7-2 and J is TRBJ2-7; 10 nucleotides agree with TRBD2. The CDR3 has 14 residues. V lost 1 base, J lost 10 bases, and 7 bases stayed unmatched. The germline V gene has CDR1 SGHTA and CDR2 FQGNSA.

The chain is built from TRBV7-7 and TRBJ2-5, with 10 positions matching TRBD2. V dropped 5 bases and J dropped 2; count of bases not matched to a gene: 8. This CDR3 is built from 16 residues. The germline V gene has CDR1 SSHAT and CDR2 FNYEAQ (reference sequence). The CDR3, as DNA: TGTGCCAGCAGCAATTCCCTAGCGGGGGAACAAGAGACCCAGTACTTC. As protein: CASSNSLAGEQETQYF. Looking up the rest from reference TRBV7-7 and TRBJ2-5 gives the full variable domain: GAGVSQSPRYKVTKRGQDVTLRCDPISSHATLYWYQQALGQGPEFLTYFNYEAQPDKSGLPSDRFSAERPEGSISTLTIQRTEQRDSAMYRCASSNSLAGEQETQYFGPGTRLLVL.

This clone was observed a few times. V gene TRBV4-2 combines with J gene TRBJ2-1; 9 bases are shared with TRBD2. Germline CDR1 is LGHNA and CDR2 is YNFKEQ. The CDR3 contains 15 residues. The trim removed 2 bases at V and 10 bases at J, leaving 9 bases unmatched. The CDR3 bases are TGTGCCAGCAGCCAATCCGCTGCGCGGGAGGGCGAGCAGTTCTTC. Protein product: CASSQSAAREGEQFF.

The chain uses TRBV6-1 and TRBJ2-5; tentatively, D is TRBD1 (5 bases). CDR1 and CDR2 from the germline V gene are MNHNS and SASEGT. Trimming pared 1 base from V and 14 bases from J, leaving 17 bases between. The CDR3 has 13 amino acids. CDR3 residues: CASSEGVGPTYYF. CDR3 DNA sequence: TGTGCCAGCAGTGAAGGGGTGGGGCCTACTTATTACTTC.

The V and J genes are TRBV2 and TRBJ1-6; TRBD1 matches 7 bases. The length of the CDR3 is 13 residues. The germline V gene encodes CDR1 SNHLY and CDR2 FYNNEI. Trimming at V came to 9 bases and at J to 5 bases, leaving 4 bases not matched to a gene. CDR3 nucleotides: TGTGCCAGTACTCAGGGGGATAATTCACCCCTCCACTTT. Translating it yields CASTQGDNSPLHF.

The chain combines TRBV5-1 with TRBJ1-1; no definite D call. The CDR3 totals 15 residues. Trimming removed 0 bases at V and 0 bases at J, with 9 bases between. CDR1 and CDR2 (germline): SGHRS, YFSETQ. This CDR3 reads CASSLGEGLNTEAFF. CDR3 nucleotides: TGCGCCAGCAGCTTGGGAGAGGGTTTGAACACTGAAGCTTTCTTT.

The CDR3 loop is CASSPTGSNTEAFF. The CDR3 DNA follows: TGTGCCAGCAGCCCCACGGGGTCGAACACTGAAGCTTTCTTT. The rearrangement links TRBV11-3 to TRBJ1-1; D gene unclear. The V gene's germline CDR1 is SGHNT and CDR2 YENEEA. Trimming pared 5 bases from V and 1 base from J, leaving 11 bases between. The CDR3 runs 14 residues. Drawing the rest from reference TRBV11-3 and TRBJ1-1, the complete variable domain is EAGVVQSPRYKIIEKKQPVAFWCNPISGHNTLYWYLQNLGQGPELLIRYENEEAVDDSQLPKDRFSAERLKGVDSTLKIQPAELGDSAVYLCASSPTGSNTEAFFGQGTRLTVV.

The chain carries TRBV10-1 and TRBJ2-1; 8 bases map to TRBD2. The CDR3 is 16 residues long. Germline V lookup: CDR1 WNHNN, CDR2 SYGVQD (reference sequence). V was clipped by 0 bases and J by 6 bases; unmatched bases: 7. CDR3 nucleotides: TGCGCCAGCAGTGAGTCGTCGGGAGGGCCAGGCAATGAGCAGTTCTTC. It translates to CASSESSGGPGNEQFF.

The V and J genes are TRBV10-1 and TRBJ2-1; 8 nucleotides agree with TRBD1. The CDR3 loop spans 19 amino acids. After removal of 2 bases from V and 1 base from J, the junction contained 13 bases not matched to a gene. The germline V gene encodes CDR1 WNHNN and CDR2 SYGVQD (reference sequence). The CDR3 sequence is CASSEGRGREIGSYNEQFF. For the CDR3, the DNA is TGCGCCAGCAGTGAGGGCAGGGGGCGCGAAATCGGGTCCTACAATGAGCAGTTCTTC.

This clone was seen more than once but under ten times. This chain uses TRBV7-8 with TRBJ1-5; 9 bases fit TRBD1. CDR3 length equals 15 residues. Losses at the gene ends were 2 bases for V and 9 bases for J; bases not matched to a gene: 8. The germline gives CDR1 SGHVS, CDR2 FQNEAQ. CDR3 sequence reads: CASSLTTGGVRPQHF. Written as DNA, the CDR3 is TGTGCCAGCAGCTTAACGACAGGGGGGGTTCGGCCCCAGCATTTT.

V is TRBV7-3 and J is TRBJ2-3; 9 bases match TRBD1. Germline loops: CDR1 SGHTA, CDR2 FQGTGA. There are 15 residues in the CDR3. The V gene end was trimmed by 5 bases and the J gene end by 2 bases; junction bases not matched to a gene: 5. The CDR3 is CASSLGTGPTDTQYF. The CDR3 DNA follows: TGTGCCAGCAGCCTCGGGACAGGGCCCACAGATACGCAGTATTTT.

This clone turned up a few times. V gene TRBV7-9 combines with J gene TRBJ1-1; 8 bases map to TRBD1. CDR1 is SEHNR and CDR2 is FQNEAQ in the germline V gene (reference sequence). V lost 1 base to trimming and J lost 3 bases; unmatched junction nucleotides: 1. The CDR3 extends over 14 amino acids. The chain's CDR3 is CASSLGTGHTEAFF. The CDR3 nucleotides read TGTGCCAGCAGCTTAGGGACAGGGCACACTGAAGCTTTCTTT.

The CDR3 loop reads CASKAGQGPTSSNQPQHF. For the CDR3, the DNA is TGTGCCAGCAAGGCCGGACAGGGGCCTACTTCTAGCAATCAGCCCCAGCATTTT. The V gene is TRBV27, the J gene TRBJ1-5, with 9 bases lining up with TRBD1. CDR3 length: 18 residues. Germline CDR1 and CDR2: MNHEY and SMNVEV (reference sequence). Germline trimming cut 7 bases from V and 0 bases from J; bases unmatched to any gene: 13.

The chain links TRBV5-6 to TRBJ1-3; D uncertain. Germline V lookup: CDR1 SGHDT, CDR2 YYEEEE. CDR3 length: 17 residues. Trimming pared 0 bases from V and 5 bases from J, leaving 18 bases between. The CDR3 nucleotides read TGTGCCAGCAGCTTGGGGCCAGCTACTATTACTAGAAACACCATATATTTT. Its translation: CASSLGPATITRNTIYF. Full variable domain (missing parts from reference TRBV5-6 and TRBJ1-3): DAGVTQSPTHLIKTRGQQVTLRCSPKSGHDTVSWYQQALGQGPQFIFQYYEEEERQRGNFPDRFSGHQFPNYSSELNVNALLLGDSALYLCASSLGPATITRNTIYFGEGSWLTVV.

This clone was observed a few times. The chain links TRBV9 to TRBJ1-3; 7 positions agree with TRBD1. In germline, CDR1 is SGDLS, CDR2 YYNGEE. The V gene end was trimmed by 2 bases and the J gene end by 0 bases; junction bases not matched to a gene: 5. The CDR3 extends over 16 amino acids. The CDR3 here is CASSVLTGASGNTIYF. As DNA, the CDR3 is TGTGCCAGCAGCGTCCTAACAGGGGCCTCTGGAAACACCATATATTTT.